A selection of T cell receptor beta chains follows, all from one sample in a study of T cells after somatic rescue of genetic block. This table comes from immunoSEQ multiplex PCR, and its TCRdb copy is limited to in-frame clones, with some not included. Altogether tens of thousands of clones are present, around 90% being singletons, with the ten largest covering 2.5% to 3.5%. The sample taken for sequencing was peripheral blood mononuclear cells (PBMCs). Source of these receptors: a man aged 35 to 55. Both conserved end residues are part of each CDR3. The order of the fields is J gene, D gene, V gene, CDR3 protein, CDR3 DNA. A D gene is named only where the DNA matches it firmly.

>TRBJ2-2|NA|TRBV10-3
CAISDKGPIELFTGELFF
TGTGCCATCAGTGATAAGGGACCGATAGAATTATTCACCGGGGAGCTGTTTTTT
>TRBJ2-1|NA|TRBV9
CASSVGSRAGAHEQFF
TGTGCCAGCAGCGTAGGCTCGCGGGCGGGGGCCCATGAGCAGTTCTTC
>TRBJ1-1|NA|TRBV6-1
CASSDRVDTPDEAFF
TGTGCCAGCAGTGATAGAGTTGACACCCCCGATGAAGCTTTCTTT
>TRBJ2-5|NA|TRBV18
CASSPLEETQYF
TGTGCCAGCTCACCACTCGAAGAGACCCAGTACTTC
>TRBJ2-7|TRBD1|TRBV5-4
CASSSGQVSSYEQYF
TGTGCCAGCAGCTCAGGACAGGTTTCCTCCTACGAGCAGTACTTC
>TRBJ2-5|TRBD2|TRBV11-2
CASSLERLAGGLGETQYF
TGTGCCAGCAGCTTAGAGCGACTAGCGGGGGGGCTGGGAGAGACCCAGTACTTC
>TRBJ2-5|TRBD1|TRBV5-6
CASSFTGVETQYF
TGTGCCAGCAGCTTCACAGGGGTGGAGACCCAGTACTTC
>TRBJ2-5|TRBD1|TRBV4-1
CASSQDRQGAFIIETQYF
TGCGCCAGCAGCCAAGATCGGCAGGGGGCCTTCATTATAGAGACCCAGTACTTC
>TRBJ2-7|NA|TRBV19
CASSRGVSYEQYF
TGTGCCAGTAGCCGGGGAGTCTCCTACGAGCAGTACTTC
>TRBJ2-3|TRBD2|TRBV7-3
CASSPTSGGKADTQYF
TGTGCCAGCAGCCCCACTAGCGGGGGGAAGGCAGATACGCAGTATTTT
>TRBJ2-3|NA|TRBV18
CASSPTGTPGGTQYF
TGTGCCAGCTCACCCACAGGGACGCCGGGGGGTACGCAGTATTTT
>TRBJ1-4|NA|TRBV10-2
CASSEGPVLNEKLFF
TGCGCCAGCAGTGAAGGACCGGTTCTTAATGAAAAACTGTTTTTT
>TRBJ1-4|TRBD1|TRBV27
CASGRQGYNEKLFF
TGTGCCAGCGGACGACAGGGCTATAATGAAAAACTGTTTTTT
>TRBJ2-1|NA|TRBV5-1
CASSWDLSSYNEQFF
TGCGCCAGCAGTTGGGACTTAAGCTCCTACAATGAGCAGTTCTTC
>TRBJ1-1|NA|TRBV28
CASSPGGAEAFF
TGTGCCAGCAGCCCGGGGGGGGCTGAAGCTTTCTTT
>TRBJ2-3|NA|TRBV5-8
CASSLYGGWASDTQYF
TGTGCCAGCAGCTTGTATGGGGGCTGGGCGTCAGATACGCAGTATTTT
>TRBJ2-6|NA|TRBV9
CASSAPGSSGANVLTF
TGTGCCAGCAGCGCCCCAGGGAGCTCTGGGGCCAACGTCCTGACTTTC
>TRBJ2-1|TRBD2|TRBV6-5
CASSYSNGAGGRQFF
TGTGCCAGCAGTTACTCCAACGGGGCGGGGGGGCGACAGTTCTTC
>TRBJ2-1|TRBD2|TRBV6-6
CASSYLAGGEQFF
TGTGCCAGCAGTTACTTAGCGGGGGGCGAGCAGTTCTTC
>TRBJ2-3|NA|TRBV27
CASSAGAGASEDTQYF
TGTGCCAGCAGCGCAGGGGCAGGGGCTAGTGAGGATACGCAGTATTTT
>TRBJ1-5|NA|TRBV6-1
CATSLWQGRQPQHF
TGTGCCACCTCCCTGTGGCAGGGACGACAGCCCCAGCATTTT
>TRBJ2-7|TRBD1|TRBV7-6
CASSLGGQEIYEQYF
TGTGCCAGCAGCTTAGGGGGACAGGAGATCTACGAGCAGTACTTC
>TRBJ1-1|NA|TRBV2
CASRVAGNMNTEAFF
TGTGCCAGCAGGGTTGCTGGAAACATGAACACTGAAGCTTTCTTT
>TRBJ1-2|TRBD1|TRBV29-1
CSVVGRGRDYGYTF
TGCAGCGTTGTGGGCAGGGGGCGTGACTATGGCTACACCTTC
>TRBJ2-3|NA|TRBV5-4
CASSLVVALGTDTQYF
TGTGCCAGCAGCTTGGTGGTGGCCCTGGGCACAGATACGCAGTATTTT
>TRBJ2-3|TRBD2|TRBV5-1
CASSLRLAGGRSDTQYF
TGCGCCAGCAGCCTACGACTAGCGGGAGGCAGATCAGATACGCAGTATTTT
>TRBJ2-3|TRBD2|TRBV14
CASSPFRRGATDTQYF
TGTGCCAGCAGCCCTTTTAGGCGGGGGGCCACAGATACGCAGTATTTT
>TRBJ2-2|NA|TRBV4-1
CASSQGPGTPSPGELFF
TGCGCCAGCAGCCAGGGTCCCGGGACACCTAGCCCGGGGGAGCTGTTTTTT
>TRBJ1-2|NA|TRBV6-5
CASSYSRTPFSYGYTF
TGTGCCAGCAGTTACTCGAGGACACCCTTTTCCTATGGCTACACCTTC
>TRBJ1-5|NA|TRBV19
CASSDRSLEPQHF
TGTGCCAGTAGTGACAGGAGTCTTGAGCCCCAGCATTTT
>TRBJ2-1|TRBD1|TRBV6-1
CASSLGGSGYNEQFF
TGTGCCAGCAGCTTAGGGGGCTCCGGCTACAATGAGCAGTTCTTC
>TRBJ2-7|TRBD2|TRBV7-9
CASSTQRGFEQYF
TGTGCCAGCAGCACACAGCGGGGGTTCGAGCAGTACTTC